This is a list of T cell receptor beta chains from one sample in a study of radiotherapy plus CTLA-4 blockade in lung cancer. Only in-frame clones appear in the TCRdb table, and some are missing; sequencing was by immunoSEQ multiplex PCR. The sample holds 62,000 or so clones; roughly 85% are singletons and the top ten take roughly a tenth. Sample: peripheral blood, taken from a patient treated with radiotherapy plus ipilimumab. These receptors all stem from a human donor with non-small cell lung cancer who had a complete response to radiotherapy plus ipilimumab. Each CDR3 is given with its conserved first and last residue. A D gene is named only where the DNA matches it firmly. Not all rows give a size; the values are once, few, many and, for expanded clones, a class.

>NA|19|NA|TRBV12-2|TRBJ2-5
CASRLGPAGTGCLQETQYF
TGTGCAAGTCGCTTAGGTCCAGCAGGGACAGGGTGCTTACAAGAGACCCAGTACTTC
>NA|13|NA|TRBV27|TRBJ2-3
CASSFPWPDTQYF
TGTGCCAGCAGTTTTCCCTGGCCAGATACGCAGTATTTT
>TRBD2|17|NA|TRBV10-2|TRBJ2-3
CASSAGRERGFTDTQYF
TGCGCCAGCAGCGCCGGAAGGGAGCGGGGGTTCACAGATACGCAGTATTTT
>NA|14|NA|TRBV5-4|TRBJ1-4
CASSPDYSNEKLFF
TGTGCCAGCAGCCCGGATTACAGTAATGAAAAACTGTTTTTT
>NA|14|NA|TRBV6-5|TRBJ1-2
CASSYLGGGYGYTF
TGTGCCAGCAGTTACTTGGGGGGCGGGTATGGCTACACCTTC
>TRBD1|15|NA|TRBV6-6|TRBJ1-5
CASTFLTGSNQPQHF
TGTGCCAGCACCTTCTTGACAGGGAGCAATCAGCCCCAGCATTTT
>NA|15|NA|TRBV6-5|TRBJ1-2
CASSYYQGRDYGYTF
TGTGCCAGCAGTTACTACCAGGGACGGGACTATGGCTACACCTTC
>NA|15|NA|TRBV7-8|TRBJ1-5
CASSLGGYGNQPQHF
TGTGCCAGCAGCTTAGGGGGGTATGGCAATCAGCCCCAGCATTTT
>NA|12|NA|TRBV18|TRBJ1-1
CASSRGNTEAFF
TGTGCCAGCTCACGTGGGAACACTGAAGCTTTCTTT
>NA|17|NA|TRBV4-3|TRBJ2-1
CASSQRTSGTSDNEQFF
TGCGCCAGCAGCCAACGCACTTCCGGGACGTCAGACAATGAGCAGTTCTTC
>NA|12|NA|TRBV6-1|TRBJ2-3
CASSEAMRQQYF
TGTGCCAGCAGTGAAGCGATGAGACAGCAGTATTTT
>NA|15|few|TRBV2|TRBJ2-4
CASRRGGLAKNIQYF
TGTGCCAGCAGGAGGGGGGGCCTAGCCAAAAACATTCAGTACTTC
>NA|13|NA|TRBV2|TRBJ1-5
CASNRNSNQPQHF
TGTGCCAGCAACAGAAATAGCAATCAGCCCCAGCATTTT
>NA|16|few|TRBV25-1|TRBJ2-2
CASSGRSQGYTGELFF
TGTGCCAGCAGTGGCCGCTCTCAGGGCTACACCGGGGAGCTGTTTTTT
>NA|15|NA|TRBV10-1|TRBJ2-2
CASSAGTANTGELFF
TGCGCCAGCAGCGCCGGGACGGCCAACACCGGGGAGCTGTTTTTT
>TRBD1|14|NA|TRBV6-1|TRBJ1-2
CASSEVKGAGGYTF
TGTGCCAGCAGTGAAGTAAAGGGGGCGGGTGGCTACACCTTC
>NA|11|NA|TRBV19|TRBJ1-2
CASRSRGGYTF
TGTGCCAGTAGATCGAGGGGTGGCTACACCTTC
>NA|19|NA|TRBV5-6|TRBJ1-2
CASSGPIIGKVKARYGYTF
TGTGCCAGCAGCGGGCCGATAATAGGGAAGGTGAAGGCCCGCTATGGCTACACCTTC
>NA|12|NA|TRBV30|TRBJ1-1
CAWTIGAGEAFF
TGTGCCTGGACCATAGGGGCTGGGGAAGCTTTCTTT
>NA|14|NA|TRBV10-3|TRBJ1-5
CAISEKNGDQPQHF
TGTGCCATCAGTGAAAAAAATGGCGATCAGCCCCAGCATTTT
>TRBD1|15|once|TRBV5-6|TRBJ1-4
CASSDRTGMNEKLFF
TGTGCCAGCAGCGACCGGACAGGGATGAATGAAAAACTGTTTTTT